This T cell receptor (beta chain) appears in the sequencing data of a study of shared clonotypes between healthy human individuals. Looking at the study overall: Donor ages ranged 18 to 49 years: a couple of women, a few men. Three plates each covered CD4 naive and memory; CD8 naive two, CD8 memory one.

V shed 5 bases and J 7 bases; nucleotides not matched to a gene: 11. The CDR3 has 15 residues. Germline V gives CDR1 LNHDA, CDR2 SQIVND (reference sequence). Sequencing used immunoSEQ multiplex PCR; TCRdb keeps in-frame clones, though not all of them. The table includes some 2.3 million clones, 85% to 95% detected once. Nashville, Tennessee was home to all donors, who were Caucasian adults. The TCR comes from a man between 18 and 29 years old in good health. Some clones in this sample may be carry-over from other donors' samples. The source material was naive CD4+ T cells from PBMCs. The subset was: CD45RA+ positively selected. The chain couples TRBV19 to TRBJ2-5, with 9 bases fitting TRBD1. The CDR3 protein is CASSQGQGVLWTQYF. CDR3 DNA sequence: TGTGCCAGTAGTCAGGGACAGGGAGTACTCTGGACCCAGTACTTC.